The sequence of this T cell receptor beta chain was determined in a study of immune evolution from preneoplasia to lung adenocarcinoma. Germline loops: CDR1 SGHVS, CDR2 FNYEAQ. CDR3 size: 14 residues. Deletions cut 3 bases from V and 7 bases from J, with 15 bases between. TCRdb's copy holds only in-frame clones and misses some; the assay was immunoSEQ multiplex PCR. This table has roughly 2,800 clones, around 90% appearing once. Study results and limitations: Top clone frequencies peaked in normal lung, apparently declining through invasive adenocarcinoma.

With regard to this clone: Antigen specificity is unknown.

The sequenced sample consisted of FFPE adjacent normal lung tissue. The origin of this receptor is a person in their 70s with lung adenocarcinoma. The rearrangement joins TRBV7-6 to TRBJ1-1; TRBD1 is a possible D gene (6 bases). The CDR3 here is CASSFSPGHYEAFF. The CDR3 nucleotides are TGTGCCAGCAGCTTCAGCCCGGGACACTATGAAGCTTTCTTT.